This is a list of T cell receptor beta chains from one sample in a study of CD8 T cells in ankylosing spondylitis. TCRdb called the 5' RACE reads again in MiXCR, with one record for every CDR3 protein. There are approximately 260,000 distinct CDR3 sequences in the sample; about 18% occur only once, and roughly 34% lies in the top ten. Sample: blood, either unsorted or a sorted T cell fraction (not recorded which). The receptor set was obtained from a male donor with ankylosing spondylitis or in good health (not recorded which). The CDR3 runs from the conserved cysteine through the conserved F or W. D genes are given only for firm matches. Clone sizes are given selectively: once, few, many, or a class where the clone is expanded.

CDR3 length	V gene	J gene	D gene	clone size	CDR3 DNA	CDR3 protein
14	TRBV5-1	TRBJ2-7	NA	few	TGCGCCAGCAGCTTTGAGGGGGATACCTACGAGCAGTACTTC	CASSFEGDTYEQYF
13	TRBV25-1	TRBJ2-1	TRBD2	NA	TGTGCCAGCGTAGCGGGAGGAACCAATGAGCAGTTCTTC	CASVAGGTNEQFF
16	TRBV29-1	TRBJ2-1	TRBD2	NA	TGCAGCGTTGTCGGCGGGAGGGGGAGCTCCTACAATGAGCAGTTCTTC	CSVVGGRGSSYNEQFF
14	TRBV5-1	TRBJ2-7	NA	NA	TGCGCCAGCAGCTGGAGGGGCAGGGGCTACGAGCAGTACTTC	CASSWRGRGYEQYF
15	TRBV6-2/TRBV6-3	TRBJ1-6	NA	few	TGTGCCAGCAGCCCTTCCGGGACCGTTCATTCACCCCTCCACTTT	CASSPSGTVHSPLHF
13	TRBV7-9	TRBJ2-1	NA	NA	TGTGCCAGCAGCTTAATAGGGGAGGAGACCCAGTTCTTC	CASSLIGEETQFF
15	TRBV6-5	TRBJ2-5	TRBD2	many	TGTGCCAGCAGTTACTCGTTGCGGGAGAGGGAGACCCAGTACTTC	CASSYSLRERETQYF
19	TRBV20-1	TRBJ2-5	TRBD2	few	TGCAGTGCTAGAGTTGGGGCGGGAGGGCTTCTGTTCGCCAAAGAGACCCAGTACTTC	CSARVGAGGLLFAKETQYF
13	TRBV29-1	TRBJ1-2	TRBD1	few	TGCAGCGTACCGGGACAGGGTGGCTATGGCTACACCTTC	CSVPGQGGYGYTF
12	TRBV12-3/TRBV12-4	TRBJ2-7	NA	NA	TGTGCCAGCAGCCCACAGGTTTACGAGCAGTACTTC	CASSPQVYEQYF
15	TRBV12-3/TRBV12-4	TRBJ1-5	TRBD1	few	TGTGCCAGCAGGCCCGGGACAGGGGTCAATCAGCCCCAGCATTTT	CASRPGTGVNQPQHF
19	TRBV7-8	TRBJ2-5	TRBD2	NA	TGTGCCAGCAGCTCTACCCTTGGACTAGCGGGAGAGGTCGGGGAGACCCAGTACTTC	CASSSTLGLAGEVGETQYF
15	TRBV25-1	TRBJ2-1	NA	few	TGTGCCAGCAGTGAGCCGGGTAGGTCCTACAATGAGCAGTTCTTC	CASSEPGRSYNEQFF
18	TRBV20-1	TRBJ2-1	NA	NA	TGCAGTGCTAGAGATCTGGTAGGAGGGCAGAGCTCCTACAATGAGCAGTTCTTC	CSARDLVGGQSSYNEQFF
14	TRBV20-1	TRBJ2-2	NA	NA	TGCAGTGCCCGAGTCGGTGATGGGACCGGGGAGCTGTTTTTT	CSARVGDGTGELFF
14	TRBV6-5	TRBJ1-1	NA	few	TGTGCCAGCAGTTACTCCGAAGGGGTCACTGAAGCTTTCTTT	CASSYSEGVTEAFF
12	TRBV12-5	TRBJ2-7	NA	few	TGTGCTAGTGGTTTGGTAACCTACGAGCAGTACTTC	CASGLVTYEQYF
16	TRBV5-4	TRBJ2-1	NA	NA	TGTGCCAGCAGCTTGGATCGCGGGGTGCCCTACAATGAGCAGTTCTTC	CASSLDRGVPYNEQFF
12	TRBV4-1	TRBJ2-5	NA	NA	TGCGCCAGCAGCCAGATTGAGGGGACCCAGTACTTC	CASSQIEGTQYF
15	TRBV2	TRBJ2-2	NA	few	TGTGCCAGCAGTGAGGCTAGTTACGTTCCCGGGGAGCTGTTTTTT	CASSEASYVPGELFF
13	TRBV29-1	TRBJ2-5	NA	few	TGCAGCGTTGACAGGGAAATAGAAGAGACCCAGTACTTC	CSVDREIEETQYF
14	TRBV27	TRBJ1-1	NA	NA	TGTGCCAGCAGTTTATCGAATTCCGGCGCTGAAGCTTTCTTT	CASSLSNSGAEAFF
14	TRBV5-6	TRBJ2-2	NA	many	TGTGCCAGCAGCCCGAGGGGGATCGGCGGGGAGCTGTTTTTT	CASSPRGIGGELFF
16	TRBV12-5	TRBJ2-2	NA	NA	TGTGCTAGTGGTTTGTCCACGTCCCCGCGCACCGGGGAGCTGTTTTTT	CASGLSTSPRTGELFF
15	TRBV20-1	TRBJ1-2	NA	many	TGCAGTGCTAGAGCCCCGGACAGCTTGCTCTATGGCTACACCTTC	CSARAPDSLLYGYTF
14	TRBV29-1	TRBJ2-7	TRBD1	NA	TGCAGCGTCTCGGACAGGGGACTCCCCTACGAGCAGTACTTC	CSVSDRGLPYEQYF
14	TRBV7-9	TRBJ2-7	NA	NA	TGTGCCAGCAGCCAAGGAGGGGAAGTTTACGAGCAGTACTTC	CASSQGGEVYEQYF
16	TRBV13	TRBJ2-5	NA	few	TGTGCCAGCAGCTTTAGGCCTAGCGAGAGACAAGAGACCCAGTACTTC	CASSFRPSERQETQYF
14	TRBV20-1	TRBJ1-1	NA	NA	TGCAGTGCCACTGGACCGAGCATGAACACTGAAGCTTTCTTT	CSATGPSMNTEAFF